A single sample gave rise to the 23 T cell receptor beta chains below, sequenced in a study of shared clonotypes between healthy human individuals. Sequencing was performed with immunoSEQ multiplex PCR; in TCRdb, only in-frame clones are kept and a portion is missing. This table has about 980,000 clones, 60% to 85% appearing once. Sequenced: memory CD4+ T cells sorted from blood. The subset: CD45RA-negative fraction. The receptors originated from a man between 18 and 35 years old in good health.

The chain employs TRBV18 and TRBJ1-3; D unresolved. V shed 8 bases and J shed 4 bases, with 15 bases lying between them. The CDR3 consists of 14 residues. CDR1 is KGHSH and CDR2 is LQKENI in the germline V gene. CDR3 protein: CASRVSAGGNTIYF. CDR3 DNA: TGTGCCAGCCGTGTCTCGGCCGGAGGAAACACCATATATTTT.

The rearrangement uses TRBV6-5 and TRBJ1-2; D call uncertain. The V gene's germline CDR1 is MNHEY and CDR2 SVGAGI. Trimming left V 4 bases short and J 4 bases short, with 7 bases between. The CDR3 runs 12 residues. The CDR3 sequence is CASSSSAYGYTF. CDR3 bases: TGTGCCAGCAGTTCCAGCGCCTATGGCTACACCTTC.

The chain has TRBV5-1 and TRBJ2-7, with unresolved D. V dropped 4 bases and J dropped 4 bases, with 9 bases sitting between them. CDR1 is SGHRS and CDR2 is YFSETQ in the germline V gene. This CDR3 region has 12 residues. Here the CDR3 DNA reads TGCGCCAGCAGCGGAAGTTTTTACGAGCAGTACTTC. Translated: CASSGSFYEQYF.

V and J are TRBV9 and TRBJ2-7, with D possibly TRBD1 on 5 matching bases. From germline, CDR1 is SGDLS and CDR2 YYNGEE. Trimming left V 4 bases short and J 5 bases short, with 16 bases between. CDR3 length: 14 residues. CDR3 sequence (DNA): TGTGCCAGCAGCCGACAGTGGTCGAAGAACGAGCAGTACTTC. Translating gives CASSRQWSKNEQYF.

The chain combines TRBV5-1 with TRBJ1-1; TRBD1 might be the D (6 bases). CDR1 and CDR2 from the germline V gene are SGHRS and YFSETQ. The CDR3 consists of 14 residues. Trimming took 0 bases from V and 11 from J, leaving 17 bases between them. CDR3 sequence: CASSLVDPGAGAFF. The CDR3 nucleotides read TGCGCCAGCAGCTTGGTTGACCCAGGGGCCGGGGCTTTCTTT.

The chain employs TRBV6-1 and TRBJ2-7, with no clear D. The length of the CDR3 is 15 residues. V dropped 3 bases and J dropped 2 bases, with 14 bases sitting between them. CDR1 and CDR2 from the germline V gene are MNHNS and SASEGT. The CDR3: CASSDPGGKAYEQYF. The DNA for the CDR3 is TGTGCCAGCAGTGACCCGGGCGGCAAGGCCTACGAGCAGTACTTC.

The CDR3, as DNA: TGCGCCAGCAGCCGGGACCCCGGGAGTTACTATGGCTACACCTTC. As protein: CASSRDPGSYYGYTF. The chain employs TRBV5-1 and TRBJ1-2, with D possibly TRBD1 on 5 matching bases. The CDR3 sequence is 15 residues long. Per the germline V gene, CDR1 is SGHRS and CDR2 is YFSETQ. V gave up 4 bases and J gave up 3 bases, with 16 bases separating them.

This clone was observed a handful of times. This sample includes further DNA sequences coding for the same CDR3. The gene calls are TRBV18 and TRBJ2-7, with 9 bases matching TRBD1. Germline V gives CDR1 KGHSH, CDR2 LQKENI. The CDR3 totals 13 residues. The ends lost 6 bases at V and 3 bases at J; junction bases unmatched: 3. The CDR3 loop is CASSQGQGYEQYF. As DNA, the CDR3 is TGTGCCAGCTCCCAGGGACAGGGCTACGAGCAGTACTTC. The entire variable domain, with the rest obtained from reference TRBV18 and TRBJ2-7, is as follows: NAGVMQNPRHLVRRRGQEARLRCSPMKGHSHVYWYRQLPEEGLKFMVYLQKENIIDESGMPKERFSAEFPKEGPSILRIQQVVRGDSAAYFCASSQGQGYEQYFGPGTRLTVT.

CDR3 in DNA: TGTGCCTTTAGCGGGGGGAAAAACACCGGGGAGCTGTTTTTT. Protein: CAFSGGKNTGELFF. The chain is built from TRBV30 and TRBJ2-2; 10 bases line up with TRBD2. The CDR3 extends over 14 amino acids. The junction had 4 bases not matched to a gene; V was cut back by 7 bases and J by 2 bases. Looked up from germline, CDR1 is GTSNPN and CDR2 is SVGIG (reference sequence).

J is TRBJ2-7 and V is TRBV25-1; 13 bases align to TRBD2. The length of the CDR3 is 16 residues. Germline loops: CDR1 MGHDK, CDR2 SYGVNS. The V segment lost 5 bases and the J segment 6 bases; nucleotides outside the gene matches: 10. CDR3 in DNA: TGTGCCAGCAGTCCTAGGACTAGCGGGAGTGTCGGCGAGCAGTACTTC. It yields the protein CASSPRTSGSVGEQYF.

The rearrangement joins TRBV11-1 to TRBJ2-5, with 9 bases matching TRBD1. This CDR3 comprises 16 residues. Germline lookup yields CDR1 SGHAT and CDR2 FQDESV (reference sequence). V lost 1 base to trimming and J lost 4 bases; unmatched junction nucleotides: 7. The CDR3 reads CASSLGSTGGLETQYF. CDR3 DNA sequence: TGTGCCAGCAGCTTAGGCAGCACAGGGGGCCTAGAGACCCAGTACTTC.

The CDR3 DNA reads as TGTGCCAGCAGCTACCGGGACAGGGATAATTCACCCCTCCACTTT. Its protein product is CASSYRDRDNSPLHF. This chain connects TRBV5-6 to TRBJ1-6; 9 bases align to TRBD1. V shed 3 bases and J 5 bases; nucleotides not matched to a gene: 3. This CDR3 is built from 15 residues. Germline V lookup: CDR1 SGHDT, CDR2 YYEEEE.

The chain is built from TRBV4-1 and TRBJ1-1; TRBD1 might be the D (5 bases). V lost 1 base and J lost 0, with 12 bases in between. This CDR3 is built from 16 residues. Germline V gene sequence: CDR1 MGHRA, CDR2 YSYEKL. CDR3 region: CASSQGGSFMNTEAFF. Here the CDR3 DNA reads TGCGCCAGCAGCCAAGGGGGCAGCTTCATGAACACTGAAGCTTTCTTT.

This rearrangement joins TRBV6-1 to TRBJ2-3; D is perhaps TRBD1 (5 bases). CDR3 size: 16 residues. Germline V gives CDR1 MNHNS, CDR2 SASEGT. Trimming stripped 4 bases from V and 3 bases from J, with 17 bases between. The CDR3 sequence: CASSALGKGATDTQYF. Written as DNA, the CDR3 is TGTGCCAGCAGTGCCCTGGGTAAAGGGGCAACAGATACGCAGTATTTT.

J is TRBJ2-3 and V is TRBV5-8; D gene uncertain. V lost 4 bases to trimming and J lost 8 bases, with 8 bases between them. Germline V lookup: CDR1 SGHTS, CDR2 YDEGEE. The CDR3 is 11 residues long. The CDR3 is CASSESATQYF. CDR3 DNA sequence: TGTGCCAGCAGCGAGAGTGCTACGCAGTATTTT.

The V gene is TRBV7-4, the J gene TRBJ1-2; 7 bases are shared with TRBD1. The germline V gene has CDR1 SGHVT and CDR2 SQSDAQ. V dropped 4 bases and J dropped 8; count of bases not matched to a gene: 25. The CDR3 totals 19 residues. Here the CDR3 reads CASSCRPSVGQDLSHGYTF. DNA for the CDR3: TGTGCCAGCAGCTGTCGTCCTTCTGTAGGACAGGATCTTTCTCACGGCTACACCTTC.

This clone was recorded only once. V gene TRBV30 combines with J gene TRBJ2-7, with D possibly being TRBD1 or TRBD2 (7 bases each). Trimming pared 2 bases from V and 3 bases from J, leaving 14 bases between. There are 14 residues in the CDR3. Germline CDR1 is GTSNPN and CDR2 is SVGIG (reference sequence). CDR3 residues: CAWSRGGQIYEQYF. In DNA, the CDR3 is TGTGCCTGGAGTAGGGGGGGACAGATCTACGAGCAGTACTTC.

This chain connects TRBV7-8 to TRBJ1-6; 7 bases agree with TRBD1. Trimming took 4 bases from V and 2 from J; bases not matched to a gene: 2. The germline CDR1 and CDR2 sequences are SGHVS and FQNEAQ. This CDR3 contains 15 residues. CDR3 amino acids: CASSSGTAYNSPLHF. For the CDR3, the DNA is TGTGCCAGCAGCTCAGGGACAGCCTATAATTCACCCCTCCACTTT.

The J gene is TRBJ2-7, the V gene TRBV5-8, with D tentatively TRBD2 (6 bases). V lost 4 bases and J lost 3, with 20 bases in between. This CDR3 has 16 residues. Germline V lookup: CDR1 SGHTS, CDR2 YDEGEE. The DNA of the CDR3 is TGTGCCAGCAGCGTGCTCCTAGCCGCGCGGGGCTACGAGCAGTACTTC. Translating gives CASSVLLAARGYEQYF.

Of note for this clone: This CDR3 is also generated by other DNA sequences in the sample. The V call is TRBV5-1, the J call TRBJ1-5; 7 nucleotides match TRBD1. Germline CDR1 and CDR2: SGHRS and YFSETQ. V lost 5 bases, J lost 2 bases, and 4 bases stayed unmatched. The CDR3 is 14 amino acids. CDR3 in amino acids: CASSSTGGNQPQHF. CDR3 DNA sequence: TGCGCCAGCAGTTCTACAGGGGGCAATCAGCCCCAGCATTTT.

This clone appeared once. The chain joins TRBV19 to TRBJ2-7; 11 nucleotides match TRBD2. V was pared by 9 bases and J by 3 bases, with 7 bases of the junction left unmatched. The germline V gene encodes CDR1 LNHDA and CDR2 SQIVND (reference sequence). The CDR3 length is 14 residues. The CDR3 region is CASFSGRAIYEQYF. Written as DNA, the CDR3 is TGTGCCAGCTTTAGCGGGAGGGCGATCTACGAGCAGTACTTC.

V is TRBV30 and J is TRBJ2-5; D possibly matches TRBD1 or TRBD2 (5 bases each). The V gene's germline CDR1 is GTSNPN and CDR2 SVGIG (reference sequence). The CDR3 runs 12 residues. The germline V and J ends were trimmed by 5 bases and 4 bases, with 11 bases remaining between them. The CDR3, as DNA: TGTGCCTGGGGGGACGGCCGAGAGACCCAGTACTTC. It encodes CAWGDGRETQYF.

This sequence joins TRBV18 and TRBJ1-2, with unresolved D. Germline V lookup: CDR1 KGHSH, CDR2 LQKENI. Deletions cut 3 bases from V and 6 bases from J, with 11 bases between. The CDR3 runs to 13 residues. The CDR3 is CASSPKASDGYTF. In nucleotides, the CDR3 is TGTGCCAGCTCACCCAAGGCGTCTGATGGCTACACCTTC.